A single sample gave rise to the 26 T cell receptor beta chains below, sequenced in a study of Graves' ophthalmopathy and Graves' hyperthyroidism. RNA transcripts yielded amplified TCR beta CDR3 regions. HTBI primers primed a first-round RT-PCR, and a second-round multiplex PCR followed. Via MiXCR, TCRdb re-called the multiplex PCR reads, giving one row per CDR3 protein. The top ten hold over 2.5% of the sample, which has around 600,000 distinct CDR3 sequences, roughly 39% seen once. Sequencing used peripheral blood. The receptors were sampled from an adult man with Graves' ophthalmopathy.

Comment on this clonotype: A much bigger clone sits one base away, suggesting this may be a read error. CDR3 bases: TGTGCCAGCAGCTCACAGGGAGGACTCTCTGGAAACACCATAAATTTT. Translating it yields CASSSQGGLSGNTINF. The chain joins TRBV2 to TRBJ1-3, with a tentative D call TRBD1 (6 bases). Germline V gene sequence: CDR1 SNHLY, CDR2 FYNNEI. CDR3 length: 16 residues. The variable domain in full, with the rest retrieved from reference TRBV2 and TRBJ1-3, is EPEVTQTPSHQVTQMGQEVILRCVPISNHLYFYWYRQILGQKVEFLVSFYNNEISEKSEIFDDQFSVERPDGSNFTLKIRSTKLEDSAMYFCASSSQGGLSGNTINFGEGSWLTVV.

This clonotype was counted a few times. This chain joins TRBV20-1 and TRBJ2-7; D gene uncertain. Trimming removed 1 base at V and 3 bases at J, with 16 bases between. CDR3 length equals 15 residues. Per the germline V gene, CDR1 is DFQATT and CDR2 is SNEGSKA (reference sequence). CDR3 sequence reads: CSARGLGSVYYEQYF. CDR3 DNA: TGCAGTGCTAGAGGACTCGGGTCCGTGTACTACGAGCAGTACTTC.

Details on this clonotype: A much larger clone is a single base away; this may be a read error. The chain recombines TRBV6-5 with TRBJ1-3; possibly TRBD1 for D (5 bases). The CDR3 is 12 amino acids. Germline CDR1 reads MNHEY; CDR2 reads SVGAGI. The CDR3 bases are TGTGCCAGCAAGGGGACTGGAAACACCGTATATTTT. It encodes CASKGTGNTVYF.

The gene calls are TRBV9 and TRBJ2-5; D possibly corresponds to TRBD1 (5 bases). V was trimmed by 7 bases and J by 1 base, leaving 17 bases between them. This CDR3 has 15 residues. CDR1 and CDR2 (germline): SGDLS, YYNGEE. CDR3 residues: CASSPGSGPQETQYF. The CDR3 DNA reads TGTGCCAGCTCACCAGGGTCGGGTCCCCAAGAGACCCAGTACTTC.

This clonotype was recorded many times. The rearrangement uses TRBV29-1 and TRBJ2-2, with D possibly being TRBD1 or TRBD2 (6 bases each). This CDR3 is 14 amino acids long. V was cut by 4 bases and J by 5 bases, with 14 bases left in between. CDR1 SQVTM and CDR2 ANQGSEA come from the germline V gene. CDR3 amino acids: CSVGGGLGTGELFF. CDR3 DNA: TGCAGCGTTGGAGGGGGACTGGGAACCGGGGAGCTGTTTTTT.

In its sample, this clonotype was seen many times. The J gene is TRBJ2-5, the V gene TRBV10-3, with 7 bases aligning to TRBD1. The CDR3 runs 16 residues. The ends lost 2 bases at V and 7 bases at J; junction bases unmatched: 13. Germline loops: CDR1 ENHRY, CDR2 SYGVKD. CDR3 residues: CAISEGDSVQRRTQYF. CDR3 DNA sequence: TGTGCCATCAGTGAGGGGGACAGCGTCCAGAGAAGGACCCAGTACTTC.

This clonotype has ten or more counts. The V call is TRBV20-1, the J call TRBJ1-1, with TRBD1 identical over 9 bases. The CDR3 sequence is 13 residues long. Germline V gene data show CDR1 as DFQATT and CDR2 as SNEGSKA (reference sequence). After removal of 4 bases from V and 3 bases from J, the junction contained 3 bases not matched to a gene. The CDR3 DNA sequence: TGCAGTGCTACGGGACAGGGCGACACTGAAGCTTTCTTT. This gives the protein CSATGQGDTEAFF.

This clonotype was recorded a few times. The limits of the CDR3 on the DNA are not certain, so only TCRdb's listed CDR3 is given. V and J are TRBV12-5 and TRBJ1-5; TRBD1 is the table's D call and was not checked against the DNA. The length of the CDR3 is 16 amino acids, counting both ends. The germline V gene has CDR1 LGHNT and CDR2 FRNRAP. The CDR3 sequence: CASGSAPGQQNQPQHF.

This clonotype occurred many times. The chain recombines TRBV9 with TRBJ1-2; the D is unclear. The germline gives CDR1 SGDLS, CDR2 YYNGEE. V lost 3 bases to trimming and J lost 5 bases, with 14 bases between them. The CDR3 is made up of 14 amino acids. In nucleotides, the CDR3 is TGTGCCAGCAGCGACTGGACCGGAACGTATGGCTACACCTTC. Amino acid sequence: CASSDWTGTYGYTF.

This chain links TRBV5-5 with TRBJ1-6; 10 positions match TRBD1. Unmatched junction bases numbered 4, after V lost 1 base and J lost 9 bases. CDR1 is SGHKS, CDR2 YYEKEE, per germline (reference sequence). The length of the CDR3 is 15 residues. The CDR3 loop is CASSLSGTGVSPLHF. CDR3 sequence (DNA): TGTGCCAGCAGCTTGTCCGGGACAGGGGTTTCACCCCTCCACTTT.

CDR3 loop: CASSSSETGGTEAFF. CDR3 DNA: TGTGCCAGCAGCTCTAGTGAGACAGGAGGCACTGAAGCTTTCTTT. V and J are TRBV7-9 and TRBJ1-1; a weak D match, TRBD1 (6 bases). Germline V gene lookup returns CDR1 SEHNR and CDR2 FQNEAQ (reference sequence). The CDR3 is made up of 15 amino acids. The ends were cut back, 4 bases at V and 4 bases at J, with 16 bases in the middle.

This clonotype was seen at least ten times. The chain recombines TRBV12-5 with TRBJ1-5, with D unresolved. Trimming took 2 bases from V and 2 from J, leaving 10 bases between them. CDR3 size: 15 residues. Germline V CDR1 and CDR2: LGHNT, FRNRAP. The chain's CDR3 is CASGLSGRGNQPQHF. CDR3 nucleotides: TGTGCTAGTGGTTTGTCAGGTCGGGGCAATCAGCCCCAGCATTTT.

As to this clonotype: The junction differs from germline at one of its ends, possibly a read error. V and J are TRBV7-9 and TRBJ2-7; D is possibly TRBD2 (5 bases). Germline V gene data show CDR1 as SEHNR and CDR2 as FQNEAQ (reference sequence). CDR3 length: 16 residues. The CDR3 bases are TGTGCTAGCAGCCGGGAAGGGCCCGTGAGCTCCTACGAGCAGTACTTC. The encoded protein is CASSREGPVSSYEQYF.

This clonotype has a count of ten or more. In DNA, the CDR3 is TGTGCCAGCAGGCAGACAGGGTCCTACGAGCAGTACTTC. As protein: CASRQTGSYEQYF. The chain links TRBV7-9 to TRBJ2-7; 7 bases line up with TRBD1. Germline trimming cut 6 bases from V and 1 base from J; bases unmatched to any gene: 3. Per the germline V gene, CDR1 is SEHNR and CDR2 is FQNEAQ (reference sequence). This CDR3 region has 13 residues.

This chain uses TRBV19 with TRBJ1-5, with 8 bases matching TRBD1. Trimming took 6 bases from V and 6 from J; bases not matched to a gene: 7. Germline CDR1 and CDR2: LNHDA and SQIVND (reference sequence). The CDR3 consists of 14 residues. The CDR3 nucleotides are TGTGCCAGTAGACGGACAGGGCGATCTCAGCCCCAGCATTTT. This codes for CASRRTGRSQPQHF.

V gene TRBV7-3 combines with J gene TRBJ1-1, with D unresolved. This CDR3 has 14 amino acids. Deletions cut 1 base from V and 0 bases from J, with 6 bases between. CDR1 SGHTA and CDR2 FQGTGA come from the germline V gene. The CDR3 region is CASSLMGVNTEAFF. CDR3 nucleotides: TGTGCCAGCAGCTTAATGGGCGTGAACACTGAAGCTTTCTTT. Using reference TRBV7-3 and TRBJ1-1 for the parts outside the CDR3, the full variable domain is GAGVSQTPSNKVTEKGKYVELRCDPISGHTALYWYRQSLGQGPEFLIYFQGTGAADDSGLPNDRFFAVRPEGSVSTLKIQRTERGDSAVYLCASSLMGVNTEAFFGQGTRLTVV.

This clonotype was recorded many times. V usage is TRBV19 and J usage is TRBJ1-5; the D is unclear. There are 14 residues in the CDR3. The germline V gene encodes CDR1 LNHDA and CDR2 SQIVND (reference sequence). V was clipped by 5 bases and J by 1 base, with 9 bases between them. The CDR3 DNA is TGTGCCAGTAGTCAATGGAGGAGCAATCAGCCCCAGCATTTT. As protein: CASSQWRSNQPQHF.

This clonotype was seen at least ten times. The CDR3: CASSLEALYEQYF. The CDR3 nucleotides read TGTGCCAGCAGCTTGGAGGCCTTATACGAGCAGTACTTC. The rearrangement joins TRBV7-9 to TRBJ2-7; maybe TRBD2 (5 bases). Per the germline V gene, CDR1 is SEHNR and CDR2 is FQNEAQ (reference sequence). This CDR3 is 13 amino acids long. V gave up 3 bases and J gave up 4 bases, with 10 bases separating them.

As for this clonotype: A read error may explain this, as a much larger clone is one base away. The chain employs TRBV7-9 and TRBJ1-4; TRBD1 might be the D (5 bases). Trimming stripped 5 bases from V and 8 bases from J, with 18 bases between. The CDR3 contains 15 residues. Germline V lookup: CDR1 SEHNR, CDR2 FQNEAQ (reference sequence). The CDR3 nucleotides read TGTGCCAGCAGCCTCTCCGACCTCTGGGGGGAAAAACTGTTTTTT. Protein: CASSLSDLWGEKLFF.

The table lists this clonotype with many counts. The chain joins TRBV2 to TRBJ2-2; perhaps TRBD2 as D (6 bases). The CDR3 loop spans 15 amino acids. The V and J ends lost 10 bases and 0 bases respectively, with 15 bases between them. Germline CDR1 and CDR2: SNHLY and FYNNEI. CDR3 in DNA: TGTGCCACCAGCCAGAGCGGGCCGAACACCGGGGAGCTGTTTTTT. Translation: CATSQSGPNTGELFF.

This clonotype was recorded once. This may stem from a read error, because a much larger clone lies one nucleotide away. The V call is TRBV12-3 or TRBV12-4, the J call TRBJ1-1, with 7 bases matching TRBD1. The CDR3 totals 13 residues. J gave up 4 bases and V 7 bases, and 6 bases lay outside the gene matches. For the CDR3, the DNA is TGTGCCAGCACCCTACAGGGGAGCACTGAAGCTTTCTTT. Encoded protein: CASTLQGSTEAFF.

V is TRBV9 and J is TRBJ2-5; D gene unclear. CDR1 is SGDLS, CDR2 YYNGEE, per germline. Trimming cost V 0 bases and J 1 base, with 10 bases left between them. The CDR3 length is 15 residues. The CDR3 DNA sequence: TGTGCCAGCAGCGTAGGGAGAGACCGCCAAGAGACCCAGTACTTC. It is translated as CASSVGRDRQETQYF.

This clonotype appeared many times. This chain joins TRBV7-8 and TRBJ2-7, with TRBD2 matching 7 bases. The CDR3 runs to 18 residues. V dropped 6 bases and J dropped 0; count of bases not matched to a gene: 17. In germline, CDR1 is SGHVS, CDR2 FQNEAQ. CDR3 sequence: CASRDRAASGRTSYEQYF. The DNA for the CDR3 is TGTGCCAGCAGAGACCGAGCGGCTTCCGGGAGGACCTCCTACGAGCAGTACTTC.

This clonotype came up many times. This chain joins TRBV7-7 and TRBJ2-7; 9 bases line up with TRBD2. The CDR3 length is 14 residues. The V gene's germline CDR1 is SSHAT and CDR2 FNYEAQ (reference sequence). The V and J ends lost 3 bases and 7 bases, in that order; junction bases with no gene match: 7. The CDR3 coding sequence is TGTGCCAGCAGCTTGGGTAGCGGGAGCGGAGAGCAGTACTTC. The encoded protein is CASSLGSGSGEQYF.

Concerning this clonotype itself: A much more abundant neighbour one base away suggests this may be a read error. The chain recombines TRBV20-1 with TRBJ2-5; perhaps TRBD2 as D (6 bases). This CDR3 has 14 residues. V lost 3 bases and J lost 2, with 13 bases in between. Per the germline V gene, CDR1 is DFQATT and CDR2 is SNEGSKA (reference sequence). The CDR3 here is CSARSGRMQETQYF. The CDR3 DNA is TGCAGTGCTAGGAGCGGGCGGATGCAAGAGACCCAGTACTTC.

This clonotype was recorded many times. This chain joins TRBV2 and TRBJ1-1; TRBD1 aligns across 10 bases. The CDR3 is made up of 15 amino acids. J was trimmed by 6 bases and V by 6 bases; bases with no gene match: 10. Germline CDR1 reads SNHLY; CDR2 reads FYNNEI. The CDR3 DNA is TGTGCCAGCAGGTTGGGGACAGGGGATTTGCCTGAAGCTTTCTTT. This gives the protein CASRLGTGDLPEAFF. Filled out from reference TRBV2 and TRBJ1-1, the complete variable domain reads EPEVTQTPSHQVTQMGQEVILRCVPISNHLYFYWYRQILGQKVEFLVSFYNNEISEKSEIFDDQFSVERPDGSNFTLKIRSTKLEDSAMYFCASRLGTGDLPEAFFGQGTRLTVV.